These T cell receptor beta chains were read from a single sample in a study of blood T cell repertoires in COVID-19. Clones were sequenced by immunoSEQ multiplex PCR, and TCRdb holds only the in-frame ones, with some missing. The repertoire includes around 260,000 clones, around four fifths of them detected once, and 3.5% to 5.5% sits in the top ten. Sequenced input: peripheral blood. The receptors were sampled from a man aged 55 to 70 who had recovered from COVID-19. Each CDR3 is given with its conserved first and last residue. The D gene is left open where the match is weak. Clone size appears in some rows only: once, few, many, or a class for an expanded clone.

TRBV29-1	TRBD1	few	TRBJ1-3	CSVQGVGNTIYF	TGCAGCGTCCAGGGGGTCGGAAACACCATATATTTT
TRBV20-1	TRBD2	NA	TRBJ2-5	CSASLGGSGETQYF	TGCAGTGCTAGTTTGGGCGGGAGCGGAGAGACCCAGTACTTC
TRBV5-1	NA	NA	TRBJ2-2	CASSPDTGELFF	TGCGCCAGCAGCCCGGACACCGGGGAGCTGTTTTTT
TRBV6-5	NA	NA	TRBJ1-1	CATARVEAFF	TGTGCCACCGCCAGGGTTGAAGCTTTCTTT
TRBV7-2	TRBD1	few	TRBJ1-2	CASSTTGGIYGYTF	TGTGCCAGCAGCACGACAGGGGGTATCTATGGCTACACCTTC
TRBV2	TRBD1	once	TRBJ2-1	CATNRGSVNEQFF	TGTGCCACGAACAGGGGGTCGGTCAATGAGCAGTTCTTC
TRBV30	TRBD2	NA	TRBJ2-4	CAWSGGGGGDIQYF	TGTGCCTGGAGTGGGGGCGGGGGGGGAGACATTCAGTACTTC
TRBV3-1/TRBV3-2	NA	NA	TRBJ1-5	CASSQQGRNQPQHF	TGTGCCAGCAGCCAACAGGGCCGGAATCAGCCCCAGCATTTT
TRBV27	TRBD2	few	TRBJ2-4	CASRTSGRAEAKNIQYF	TGTGCCAGCAGGACTAGCGGGAGGGCCGAGGCCAAAAACATTCAGTACTTC
TRBV28	TRBD1	NA	TRBJ1-5	CASRNQPSDRFNQPQHF	TGTGCCAGCAGAAACCAACCCTCGGACAGGTTCAATCAGCCCCAGCATTTT